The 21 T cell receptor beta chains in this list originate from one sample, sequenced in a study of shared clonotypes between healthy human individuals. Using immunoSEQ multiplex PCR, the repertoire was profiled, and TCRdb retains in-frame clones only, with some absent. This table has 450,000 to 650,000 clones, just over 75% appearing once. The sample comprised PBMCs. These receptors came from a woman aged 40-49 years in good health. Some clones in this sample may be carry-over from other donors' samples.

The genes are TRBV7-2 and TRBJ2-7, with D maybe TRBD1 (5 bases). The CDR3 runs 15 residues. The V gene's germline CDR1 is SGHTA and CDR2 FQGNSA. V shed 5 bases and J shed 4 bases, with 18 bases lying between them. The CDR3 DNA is TGTGCCAGCAGCACCGCCGCAGGGCCGACTTACGAGCAGTACTTC. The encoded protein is CASSTAAGPTYEQYF.

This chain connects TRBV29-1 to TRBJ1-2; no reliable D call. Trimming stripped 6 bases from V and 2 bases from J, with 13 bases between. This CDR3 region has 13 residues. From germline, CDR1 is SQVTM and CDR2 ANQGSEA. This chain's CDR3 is CSVAESGNYGYTF. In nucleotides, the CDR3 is TGCAGCGTGGCAGAGTCGGGGAACTATGGCTACACCTTC.

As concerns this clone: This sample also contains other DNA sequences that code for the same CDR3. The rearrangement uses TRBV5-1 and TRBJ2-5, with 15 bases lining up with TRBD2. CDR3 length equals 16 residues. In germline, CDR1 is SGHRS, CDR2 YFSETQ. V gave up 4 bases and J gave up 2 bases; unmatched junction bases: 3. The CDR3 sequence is CASSLGLAGGQETQYF. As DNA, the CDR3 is TGCGCCAGCAGCCTGGGACTAGCGGGAGGTCAAGAGACCCAGTACTTC.

This CDR3 is CAWSPRGPISNQPQHF. CDR3 DNA sequence: TGTGCCTGGAGTCCCCGGGGTCCGATCAGCAATCAGCCCCAGCATTTT. The chain is built from TRBV30 and TRBJ1-5; D unresolved. V lost 2 bases, J lost 1 base, and 15 bases lay in between. This CDR3 is 16 amino acids long. The germline gives CDR1 GTSNPN, CDR2 SVGIG (reference sequence).

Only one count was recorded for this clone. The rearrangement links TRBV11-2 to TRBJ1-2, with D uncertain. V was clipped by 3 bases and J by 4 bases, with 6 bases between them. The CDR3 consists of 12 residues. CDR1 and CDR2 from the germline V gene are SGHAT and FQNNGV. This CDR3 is CASSFPAYGYTF. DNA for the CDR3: TGTGCCAGCAGCTTTCCGGCCTATGGCTACACCTTC.

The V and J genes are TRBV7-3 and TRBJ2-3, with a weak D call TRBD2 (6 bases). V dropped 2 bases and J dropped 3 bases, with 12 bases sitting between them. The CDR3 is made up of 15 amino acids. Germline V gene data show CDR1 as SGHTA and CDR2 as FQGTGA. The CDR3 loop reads CASSLAGSVTDTQYF. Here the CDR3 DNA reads TGTGCCAGCAGCTTAGCGGGATCTGTAACAGATACGCAGTATTTT. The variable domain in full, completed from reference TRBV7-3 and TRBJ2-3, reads GAGVSQTPSNKVTEKGKYVELRCDPISGHTALYWYRQSLGQGPEFLIYFQGTGAADDSGLPNDRFFAVRPEGSVSTLKIQRTERGDSAVYLCASSLAGSVTDTQYFGPGTRLTVL.

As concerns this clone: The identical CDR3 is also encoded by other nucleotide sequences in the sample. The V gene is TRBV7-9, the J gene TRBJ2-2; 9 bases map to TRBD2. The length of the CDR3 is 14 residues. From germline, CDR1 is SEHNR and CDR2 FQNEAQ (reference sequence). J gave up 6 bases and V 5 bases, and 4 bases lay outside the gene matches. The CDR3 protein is CASSLGLAAGELFF. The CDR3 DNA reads TGTGCCAGCAGCCTGGGACTAGCCGCCGGGGAGCTGTTTTTT.

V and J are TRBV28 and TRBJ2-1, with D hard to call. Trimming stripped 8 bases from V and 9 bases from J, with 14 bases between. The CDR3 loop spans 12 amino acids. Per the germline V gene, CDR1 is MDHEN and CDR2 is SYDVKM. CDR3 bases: TGTGCCAGCGGCCACCGGACGGGTGAGCAGTTCTTC. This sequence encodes CASGHRTGEQFF.

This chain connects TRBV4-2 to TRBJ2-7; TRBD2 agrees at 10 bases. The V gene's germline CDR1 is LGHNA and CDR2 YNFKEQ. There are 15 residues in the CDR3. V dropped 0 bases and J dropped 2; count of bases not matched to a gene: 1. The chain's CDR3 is CASSQESGRAYEQYF. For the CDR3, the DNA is TGTGCCAGCAGCCAAGAAAGCGGGAGGGCCTACGAGCAGTACTTC.

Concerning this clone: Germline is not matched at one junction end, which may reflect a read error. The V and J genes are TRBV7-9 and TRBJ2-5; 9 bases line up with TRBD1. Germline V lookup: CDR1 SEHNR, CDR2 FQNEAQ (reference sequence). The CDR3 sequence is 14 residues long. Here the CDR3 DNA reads TGTGCCAGCAGGCCCGGGACAGGGCAAGGGACCCAGTACTTC. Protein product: CASRPGTGQGTQYF.

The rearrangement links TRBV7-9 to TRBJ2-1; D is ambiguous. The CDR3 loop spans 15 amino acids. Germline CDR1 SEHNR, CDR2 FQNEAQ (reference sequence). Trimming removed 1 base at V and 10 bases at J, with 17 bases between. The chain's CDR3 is CASSLVERPPEEQFF. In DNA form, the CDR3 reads TGTGCCAGCAGCTTAGTTGAGAGGCCCCCGGAAGAGCAGTTCTTC.

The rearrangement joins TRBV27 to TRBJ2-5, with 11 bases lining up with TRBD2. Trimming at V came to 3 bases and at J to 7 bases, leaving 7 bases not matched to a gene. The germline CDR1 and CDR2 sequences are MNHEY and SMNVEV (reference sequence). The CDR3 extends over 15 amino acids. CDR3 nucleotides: TGTGCCAGCAGTTTCTTAACTAGCGGGAGAGGGACCCAGTACTTC. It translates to CASSFLTSGRGTQYF.

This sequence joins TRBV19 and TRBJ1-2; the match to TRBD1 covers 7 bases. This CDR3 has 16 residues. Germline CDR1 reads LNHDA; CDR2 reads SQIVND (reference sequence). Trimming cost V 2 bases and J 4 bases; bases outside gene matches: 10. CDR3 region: CASSITLGTAFYGYTF. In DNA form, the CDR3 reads TGTGCCAGTAGTATAACACTCGGGACAGCCTTCTATGGCTACACCTTC.

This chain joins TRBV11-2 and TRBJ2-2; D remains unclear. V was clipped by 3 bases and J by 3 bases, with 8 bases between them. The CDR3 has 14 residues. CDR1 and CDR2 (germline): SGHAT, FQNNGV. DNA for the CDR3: TGTGCCAGCAGCTTGAAAGGGCACACCGGGGAGCTGTTTTTT. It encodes CASSLKGHTGELFF. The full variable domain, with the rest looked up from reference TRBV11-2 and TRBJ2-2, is EAGVAQSPRYKIIEKRQSVAFWCNPISGHATLYWYQQILGQGPKLLIQFQNNGVVDDSQLPKDRFSAERLKGVDSTLKIQPAKLEDSAVYLCASSLKGHTGELFFGEGSRLTVL.

In DNA form, the CDR3 reads TGTGCCAGCGACGGACAGGGGGCATTTTCACCCCTCCACTTT. Protein sequence: CASDGQGAFSPLHF. The gene calls are TRBV30 and TRBJ1-6, with 11 bases that match TRBD1. The CDR3 is made up of 14 amino acids. Germline lookup yields CDR1 GTSNPN and CDR2 SVGIG (reference sequence). V lost 8 bases, J lost 9 bases, and 9 bases stayed unmatched. The whole variable domain, remainder taken from reference TRBV30 and TRBJ1-6, is SQTIHQWPATLVQPVGSPLSLECTVEGTSNPNLYWYRQAAGRGLQLLFYSVGIGQISSEVPQNLSASRPQDRQFILSSKKLLLSDSGFYLCASDGQGAFSPLHFGNGTRLTVT.

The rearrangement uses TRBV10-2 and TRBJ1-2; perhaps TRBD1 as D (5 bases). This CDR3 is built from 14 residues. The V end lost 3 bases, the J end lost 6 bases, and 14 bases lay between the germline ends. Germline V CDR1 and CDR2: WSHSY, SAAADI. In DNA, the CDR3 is TGCGCCAGCAGTGACCCGACAGTCCTCGATGGCTACACCTTC. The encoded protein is CASSDPTVLDGYTF.

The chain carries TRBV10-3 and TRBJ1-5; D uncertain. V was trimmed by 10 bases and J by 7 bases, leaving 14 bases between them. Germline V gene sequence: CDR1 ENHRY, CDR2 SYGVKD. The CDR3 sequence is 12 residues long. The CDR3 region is CASNLGPQPQHF. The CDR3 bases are TGTGCCAGCAATTTAGGGCCCCAGCCCCAGCATTTT.

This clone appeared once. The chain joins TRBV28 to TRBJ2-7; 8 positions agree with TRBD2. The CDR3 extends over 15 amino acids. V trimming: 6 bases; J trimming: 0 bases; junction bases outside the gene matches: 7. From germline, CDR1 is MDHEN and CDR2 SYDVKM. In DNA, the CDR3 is TGTGCCAGCAGCACACTAGCGGAGTCCTCCTACGAGCAGTACTTC. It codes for CASSTLAESSYEQYF.

DNA of the CDR3: TGTGCCAGCAGCCTGGGGGGGAACACCGGGGAGCTGTTTTTT. Its translation is CASSLGGNTGELFF. The chain couples TRBV7-2 to TRBJ2-2; perhaps TRBD2 as D (6 bases). The CDR3 is made up of 14 amino acids. V was trimmed by 5 bases and J by 1 base, leaving 8 bases between them. Germline CDR1 reads SGHTA; CDR2 reads FQGNSA.

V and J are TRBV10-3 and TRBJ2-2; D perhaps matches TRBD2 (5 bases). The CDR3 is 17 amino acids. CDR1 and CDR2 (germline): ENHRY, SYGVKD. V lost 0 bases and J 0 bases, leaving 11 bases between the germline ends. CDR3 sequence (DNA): TGTGCCATCAGTGAGTCTAGGGAGAGAGCGAACACCGGGGAGCTGTTTTTT. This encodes CAISESRERANTGELFF.

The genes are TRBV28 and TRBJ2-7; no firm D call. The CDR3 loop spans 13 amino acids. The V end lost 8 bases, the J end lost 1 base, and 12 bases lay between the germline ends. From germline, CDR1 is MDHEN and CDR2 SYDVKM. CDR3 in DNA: TGTGCCAGCCTTGGTACCCGATCCTACGAGCAGTACTTC. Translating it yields CASLGTRSYEQYF.